The following is a T cell receptor beta chain sequence with its context. CD45RO-negative CD8 cells positively selected for CCR7 made up the naive population, which excluded terminally differentiated effector memory CD45RA+ cells. These data originate in a study of shared clonotypes between healthy human individuals. CDR1 SNHLY and CDR2 FYNNEI come from the germline V gene. V gave up 8 bases and J gave up 5 bases; unmatched junction bases: 2. This CDR3 has 14 amino acids. The repertoire was sequenced with immunoSEQ multiplex PCR; TCRdb's copy has only in-frame clones and lacks some. The table has fewer than 1 million clones, 96% seen once.

The clonotype originates from a man under 40 in good health. Input material: naive CD8+ T cells sorted from blood. V and J are TRBV2 and TRBJ2-3, with 15 positions matching TRBD2. For the CDR3, the DNA is TGTGCCAGCGGACTAGCGGGAGGGCGAGATACGCAGTATTTT. This gives the protein CASGLAGGRDTQYF.